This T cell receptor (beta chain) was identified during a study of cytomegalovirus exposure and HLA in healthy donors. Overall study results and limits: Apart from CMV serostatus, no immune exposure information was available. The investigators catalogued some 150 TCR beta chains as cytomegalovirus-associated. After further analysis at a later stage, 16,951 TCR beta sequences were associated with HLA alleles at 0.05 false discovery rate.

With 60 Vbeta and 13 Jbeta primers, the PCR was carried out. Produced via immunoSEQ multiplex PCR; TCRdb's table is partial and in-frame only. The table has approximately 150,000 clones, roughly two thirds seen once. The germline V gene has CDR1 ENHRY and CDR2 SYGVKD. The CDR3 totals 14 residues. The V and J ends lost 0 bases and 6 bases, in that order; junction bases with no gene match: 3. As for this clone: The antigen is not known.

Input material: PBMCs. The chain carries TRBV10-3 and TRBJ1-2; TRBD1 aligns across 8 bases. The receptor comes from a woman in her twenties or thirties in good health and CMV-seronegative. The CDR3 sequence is CAISESDRENGYTF. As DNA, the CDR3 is TGTGCCATCAGTGAGTCGGACAGGGAGAATGGCTACACCTTC.